These 20 T cell receptor beta chains were all obtained from the same sample, sequenced in a study of CD4+ T cells in melanoma. Profiling relied on immunoSEQ multiplex PCR, and the TCRdb table lists in-frame clones only, not all of them. The sample yields roughly 140,000 clones, roughly 91% seen once. Source of these receptors: a human donor with melanoma.

The CDR3 is CASSLRQGNTEAFF. The CDR3 DNA reads TGCGCCAGCAGCTTGAGACAGGGGAACACTGAAGCTTTCTTT. V usage is TRBV5-1 and J usage is TRBJ1-1; 7 bases map to TRBD1. The V segment lost 1 base and the J segment 1 base; nucleotides outside the gene matches: 1. The CDR3 sequence is 14 residues long. Germline V gene data show CDR1 as SGHRS and CDR2 as YFSETQ.

The chain uses TRBV11-2 and TRBJ2-5; either TRBD1 or TRBD2 may fit D (6 bases each). Trimming shortened V by 4 bases and J by 7 bases, and 16 bases separated the two germline ends. There are 14 residues in the CDR3. CDR1 and CDR2 (germline): SGHAT, FQNNGV. Written as DNA, the CDR3 is TGTGCCAGCAGCTATTCCGGGGGCGTAAGGACCCAGTACTTC. Encoded protein: CASSYSGGVRTQYF.

V and J are TRBV11-2 and TRBJ2-1, with TRBD2 identical over 7 bases. The CDR3 consists of 14 residues. The trim removed 3 bases at V and 8 bases at J, leaving 7 bases unmatched. Germline CDR1 and CDR2: SGHAT and FQNNGV. DNA of the CDR3: TGTGCCAGCAGCTTGAGGACTAGTAGGGATGAGCAGTTCTTC. This gives the protein CASSLRTSRDEQFF.

The chain joins TRBV6-1 to TRBJ2-1, with unresolved D. Germline loops: CDR1 MNHNS, CDR2 SASEGT. The CDR3 runs 15 residues. Trimming stripped 6 bases from V and 6 bases from J, with 18 bases between. The CDR3 here is CASSTRALPFNEQFF. The CDR3 DNA is TGTGCCAGCAGCACCCGGGCCCTACCTTTCAATGAGCAGTTCTTC.

The rearrangement links TRBV19 to TRBJ1-2; 8 bases agree with TRBD1. From germline, CDR1 is LNHDA and CDR2 SQIVND (reference sequence). With 6 bases clipped from V and 8 bases from J, the junction kept 11 bases outside the gene matches. The CDR3 has 14 amino acids. The chain's CDR3 is CASSADRGGEGYTF. The CDR3 DNA sequence: TGTGCCAGTAGCGCTGACAGGGGCGGCGAAGGCTACACCTTC.

This rearrangement joins TRBV9 to TRBJ1-1; no firm D call. The CDR3 contains 14 residues. V was cut by 1 base and J by 3 bases, with 10 bases left in between. The germline V gene has CDR1 SGDLS and CDR2 YYNGEE. The CDR3 protein is CASSVYDADTEAFF. The CDR3 DNA reads as TGTGCCAGCAGCGTATATGACGCGGACACTGAAGCTTTCTTT.

The chain carries TRBV5-1 and TRBJ2-3; D gene unclear. Per germline, CDR1 SGHRS and CDR2 YFSETQ. V gave up 4 bases and J gave up 0 bases, with 15 bases separating them. This CDR3 has 16 residues. DNA for the CDR3: TGCGCCAGCAGCCCGGCGCAGCAATCTAGCACAGATACGCAGTATTTT. Translated: CASSPAQQSSTDTQYF.

This chain links TRBV7-9 with TRBJ1-5; the D is unclear. The germline CDR1 and CDR2 sequences are SEHNR and FQNEAQ (reference sequence). CDR3 length: 12 residues. V was shortened by 1 base and J by 9 bases, with 7 bases between the two germline ends. CDR3 bases: TGTGCCAGCAGCTTAGGAGGTGCGCCCCAGCATTTT. Translation: CASSLGGAPQHF.

J is TRBJ1-3 and V is TRBV7-8; D unresolved. The germline V and J ends were trimmed by 1 base and 4 bases, with 11 bases remaining between them. The CDR3 consists of 15 residues. From germline, CDR1 is SGHVS and CDR2 FQNEAQ. CDR3 nucleotides: TGTGCCAGCAGCTTAGAGGGCCTGTTCGGAAACACCATATATTTT. Translated, it gives CASSLEGLFGNTIYF. The full variable domain, rest sourced from reference TRBV7-8 and TRBJ1-3, is GAGVSQSPRYKVAKRGQDVALRCDPISGHVSLFWYQQALGQGPEFLTYFQNEAQLDKSGLPSDRFFAERPEGSVSTLKIQRTQQEDSAVYLCASSLEGLFGNTIYFGEGSWLTVV.

The chain has TRBV15 and TRBJ1-5; D is unclear. The V end was cut by 4 bases, the J end by 2 bases, with 15 bases between. This CDR3 is 16 amino acids long. The germline CDR1 and CDR2 sequences are LNHNV and YYDKDF (reference sequence). The CDR3 region has the DNA TGTGCCACCAGCACCTTGACACCGGCAGGCAATCAGCCCCAGCATTTT. It codes for CATSTLTPAGNQPQHF. The full variable domain, its missing parts supplied by reference TRBV15 and TRBJ1-5, is DAMVIQNPRYQVTQFGKPVTLSCSQTLNHNVMYWYQQKSSQAPKLLFHYYDKDFNNEADTPDNFQSRRPNTSFCFLDIRSPGLGDTAMYLCATSTLTPAGNQPQHFGDGTRLSIL.

This chain uses TRBV7-2 with TRBJ2-1; D unclear. Trimming took 4 bases from V and 2 from J, leaving 6 bases between them. This CDR3 has 13 amino acids. Germline V CDR1 and CDR2: SGHTA, FQGNSA. CDR3 region: CASSSDTYNEQFF. The CDR3 DNA reads TGTGCCAGCAGCTCAGACACCTACAATGAGCAGTTCTTC.

The V gene is TRBV11-2, the J gene TRBJ2-7, with D possibly matching TRBD2 (5 bases). The CDR3 loop spans 15 amino acids. V dropped 1 base and J dropped 0 bases, with 10 bases sitting between them. Germline V gene data show CDR1 as SGHAT and CDR2 as FQNNGV. CDR3 protein: CASSLAAEVSYEQYF. CDR3 sequence (DNA): TGTGCCAGCAGCTTAGCGGCGGAGGTCTCCTACGAGCAGTACTTC.

This chain joins TRBV6-5 and TRBJ2-7; the D gene is possibly TRBD2 (6 bases). Germline V gene lookup returns CDR1 MNHEY and CDR2 SVGAGI. This CDR3 has 14 residues. Trimming pared 2 bases from V and 0 bases from J, leaving 8 bases between. This CDR3 is CASSYAGSSYEQYF. In DNA, the CDR3 is TGTGCCAGCAGTTACGCCGGGAGCTCCTACGAGCAGTACTTC.

The chain links TRBV5-1 to TRBJ2-5; 9 bases agree with TRBD2. The CDR3 length is 14 residues. Per germline, CDR1 SGHRS and CDR2 YFSETQ. After removal of 3 bases from V and 5 bases from J, the junction contained 5 bases not matched to a gene. In nucleotides, the CDR3 is TGCGCCAGCAGCTCTTCTAGCGGGGACGAGACCCAGTACTTC. Protein product: CASSSSSGDETQYF. Complete variable domain (other parts from reference TRBV5-1 and TRBJ2-5): KAGVTQTPRYLIKTRGQQVTLSCSPISGHRSVSWYQQTPGQGLQFLFEYFSETQRNKGNFPGRFSGRQFSNSRSEMNVSTLELGDSALYLCASSSSSGDETQYFGPGTRLLVL.

The rearrangement joins TRBV5-8 to TRBJ1-6, with a weak D call TRBD1 (5 bases). The CDR3 has 16 amino acids. CDR1 is SGHTS and CDR2 is YDEGEE in the germline V gene. V dropped 7 bases and J dropped 4 bases, with 18 bases sitting between them. The CDR3 nucleotides are TGTGCCAGCGTAACGGCGGGGCTCGGGTATAATTCACCCCTCCACTTT. The encoded protein is CASVTAGLGYNSPLHF.

The rearrangement links TRBV27 to TRBJ1-1, with unresolved D. CDR1 is MNHEY, CDR2 SMNVEV, per germline (reference sequence). This CDR3 spans 14 amino acids. V was clipped by 3 bases and J by 1 base, with 9 bases between them. The CDR3 region has the DNA TGTGCCAGCAGTTTGTACAGTACGAACACTGAAGCTTTCTTT. It yields the protein CASSLYSTNTEAFF.

This chain connects TRBV19 to TRBJ1-2, with TRBD1 matching 9 bases. CDR1 and CDR2 from the germline V gene are LNHDA and SQIVND (reference sequence). V trimming: 4 bases; J trimming: 5 bases; junction bases outside the gene matches: 11. This CDR3 is 16 amino acids long. The CDR3 sequence: CASSNEPDRGYYGYTF. The DNA of the CDR3 is TGTGCCAGTAGTAACGAACCGGACAGGGGCTATTATGGCTACACCTTC. The entire variable domain, with the rest obtained from reference TRBV19 and TRBJ1-2, is as follows: DGGITQSPKYLFRKEGQNVTLSCEQNLNHDAMYWYRQDPGQGLRLIYYSQIVNDFQKGDIAEGYSVSREKKESFPLTVTSAQKNPTAFYLCASSNEPDRGYYGYTFGSGTRLTVV.

The chain joins TRBV5-1 to TRBJ2-7, with D hard to call. The germline CDR1 and CDR2 sequences are SGHRS and YFSETQ. The CDR3 contains 15 residues. Trimming removed 2 bases from V and 0 bases from J, with 12 bases in between. The DNA of the CDR3 is TGCGCCAGCAGCTTAGACCCCCGAAGCTCCTACGAGCAGTACTTC. Amino acids: CASSLDPRSSYEQYF.

Worth noting for this clone: This sample includes further DNA sequences coding for the same CDR3. The chain joins TRBV10-2 to TRBJ1-6; the match to TRBD1 covers 8 bases. With 3 bases clipped from V and 11 bases from J, the junction kept 15 bases outside the gene matches. Looked up from germline, CDR1 is WSHSY and CDR2 is SAAADI. This CDR3 contains 17 residues. The CDR3 spells CASSETVGTGSWAPLHF. CDR3 nucleotides: TGCGCCAGCAGTGAAACTGTTGGGACAGGATCTTGGGCACCCCTCCACTTT.

With regard to this clone: One junction end disagrees with the germline gene, perhaps due to a read error. The V call is TRBV7-7, the J call TRBJ2-2, with a tentative D call TRBD1 (6 bases). Germline V gives CDR1 SSHAT, CDR2 FNYEAQ (reference sequence). The CDR3 sequence is 14 residues long. This chain's CDR3 is CASSPQGLAGELFF. CDR3 in DNA: TGTGCTAGCAGCCCGCAGGGGTTGGCCGGGGAGCTGTTTTTT.